These 9 T cell receptor beta chains were all obtained from the same sample, sequenced in a study of shared clonotypes between healthy human individuals. TCRdb keeps only in-frame clones here, not all; method: immunoSEQ multiplex PCR. This sample yields 530,000 or so clones, of which about 80% are seen a single time; approximately 12% belongs to the top ten. Material: PBMCs. The receptors were sampled from a woman aged 40-49 years in good health. Some clones in this sample may be carry-over from other donors' samples.

This chain's CDR3 is CACDTNYGYTF. CDR3 in DNA: TGTGCCTGTGACACCAACTATGGCTACACCTTC. V and J are TRBV30 and TRBJ1-2; the D is unclear. The CDR3 loop spans 11 amino acids. Per germline, CDR1 GTSNPN and CDR2 SVGIG (reference sequence). The V end lost 6 bases, the J end lost 2 bases, and 7 bases lay between the germline ends.

The chain couples TRBV7-9 to TRBJ2-5; 7 bases map to TRBD2. CDR1 is SEHNR and CDR2 is FQNEAQ in the germline V gene (reference sequence). The trim removed 3 bases at V and 3 bases at J, leaving 7 bases unmatched. CDR3 length equals 15 residues. CDR3 loop: CASSFSDGGEETQYF. The DNA for the CDR3 is TGTGCCAGCAGCTTCTCGGATGGGGGGGAAGAGACCCAGTACTTC.

V gene TRBV6-6 combines with J gene TRBJ1-1, with D hard to call. V shed 5 bases and J shed 2 bases, with 15 bases lying between them. This CDR3 contains 15 residues. Germline V gene data show CDR1 as MNHNY and CDR2 as SVGAGI (reference sequence). The chain's CDR3 is CASSRSESGNTEAFF. For the CDR3, the DNA is TGTGCCAGCAGTCGGTCAGAGTCCGGCAACACTGAAGCTTTCTTT.

This chain uses TRBV7-9 with TRBJ1-3; no definite D call. This CDR3 has 16 amino acids. Per the germline V gene, CDR1 is SEHNR and CDR2 is FQNEAQ (reference sequence). Trimming took off 4 bases at V and 4 bases at J, with 17 bases between the two ends. The CDR3 sequence is CASSSWAGGGGNTIYF. The CDR3 DNA reads as TGTGCCAGCAGCTCCTGGGCCGGTGGAGGGGGAAACACCATATATTTT.

The chain employs TRBV27 and TRBJ1-2; TRBD1 aligns across 7 bases. V shed 4 bases, J shed 7 bases, and the junction held 9 bases outside the gene matches. CDR3 length: 14 amino acids. Germline CDR1 and CDR2: MNHEY and SMNVEV (reference sequence). The CDR3 DNA reads TGTGCCAGCAGTTACAGGGGTCGGGAGGGTGGCTACACCTTC. This translates into CASSYRGREGGYTF.

This chain uses TRBV18 with TRBJ2-5; D unresolved. Per the germline V gene, CDR1 is KGHSH and CDR2 is LQKENI. V gave up 3 bases and J gave up 4 bases, with 15 bases separating them. The CDR3 loop spans 15 amino acids. CDR3 in DNA: TGTGCCAGCTCACCGGAAACGGCCTCGGGAGAGACCCAGTACTTC. Translation gives CASSPETASGETQYF. The full variable domain, with the rest looked up from reference TRBV18 and TRBJ2-5, is NAGVMQNPRHLVRRRGQEARLRCSPMKGHSHVYWYRQLPEEGLKFMVYLQKENIIDESGMPKERFSAEFPKEGPSILRIQQVVRGDSAAYFCASSPETASGETQYFGPGTRLLVL.

The chain has TRBV18 and TRBJ2-5, with D maybe TRBD2 (6 bases). The CDR3 length is 14 residues. V lost 0 bases and J lost 2, with 7 bases in between. Germline CDR1 is KGHSH and CDR2 is LQKENI. The CDR3 nucleotides are TGTGCCAGCTCACCACCACTAGCACAAGAGACCCAGTACTTC. Protein sequence: CASSPPLAQETQYF.

This chain connects TRBV18 to TRBJ2-3; 10 positions agree with TRBD1. The V gene end was trimmed by 3 bases and the J gene end by 5 bases; junction bases not matched to a gene: 5. There are 15 residues in the CDR3. The germline gives CDR1 KGHSH, CDR2 LQKENI. Here the CDR3 DNA reads TGTGCCAGCTCACCCCGGGACAGGGGTGGAGATACGCAGTATTTT. This encodes CASSPRDRGGDTQYF. The entire variable domain, with the rest obtained from reference TRBV18 and TRBJ2-3, is as follows: NAGVMQNPRHLVRRRGQEARLRCSPMKGHSHVYWYRQLPEEGLKFMVYLQKENIIDESGMPKERFSAEFPKEGPSILRIQQVVRGDSAAYFCASSPRDRGGDTQYFGPGTRLTVL.

A remark on this clone: The germline gene is not matched at one end of the junction; a read error may be the cause. Other nucleotide sequences from this sample produce the same CDR3. The rearrangement uses TRBV18 and TRBJ2-3, with D unresolved. Germline CDR1 KGHSH, CDR2 LQKENI. This CDR3 has 15 amino acids. Here the CDR3 DNA reads TGTGCCAGCTCGGAACAACCCTCCCGCACAGATACGCAGTATTTC. Protein sequence: CASSEQPSRTDTQYF.